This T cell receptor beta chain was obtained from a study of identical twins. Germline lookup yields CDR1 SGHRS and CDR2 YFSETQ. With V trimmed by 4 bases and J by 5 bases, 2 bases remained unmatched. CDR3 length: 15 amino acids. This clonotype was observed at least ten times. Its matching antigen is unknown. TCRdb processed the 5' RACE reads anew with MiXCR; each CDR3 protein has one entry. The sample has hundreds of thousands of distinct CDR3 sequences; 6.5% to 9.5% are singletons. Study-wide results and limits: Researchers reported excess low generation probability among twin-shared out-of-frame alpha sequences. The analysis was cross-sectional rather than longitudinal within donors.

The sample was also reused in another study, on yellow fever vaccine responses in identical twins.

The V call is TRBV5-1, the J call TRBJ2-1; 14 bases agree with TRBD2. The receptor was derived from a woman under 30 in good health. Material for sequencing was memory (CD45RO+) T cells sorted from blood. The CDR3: CASSTGLAGDNEQFF. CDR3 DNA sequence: TGCGCCAGCAGCACGGGACTAGCGGGAGACAATGAGCAGTTCTTC.